Presented here are 12 T cell receptor beta chains from one specimen sequenced in a study of low-dose radiotherapy and immunotherapy resistance in tumors. As to time point: before trial treatment. With TRAV- and TRBV-specific primers, first-strand cDNA was made, covering the alpha and beta chains. The PCR that amplified TCRs ran for about 20 cycles, relying on a constant-region primer and a V-primer adapter. TCRdb used MiXCR to reprocess the reads, holding one entry per CDR3 protein. Of about 82,000 distinct CDR3 sequences listed, 15% to 20% are singletons. The material was PBMCs, obtained before treatment. These receptors originate from a male donor with prostate cancer.

For this clonotype: A far larger clone is a single base away, which makes a read error likely. Lacking the conserved final phenylalanine or tryptophan, this CDR3 likely reflects a read error. V and J are TRBV3-1 and TRBJ2-7; D uncertain. The last part of the DNA fits TRBJ2-1 better; the J call may be wrong. The germline gives CDR1 LGHDT, CDR2 YNNKEL (reference sequence). The length of the CDR3 is 12 residues. CDR3 residues: CASRNVGNEQFL. The CDR3 coding sequence is TGTGCCAGCAGAAACGTGGGCAATGAGCAGTTCCTC.

This clonotype was seen ten or more times. The chain carries TRBV20-1 and TRBJ1-5; D is possibly TRBD1 (5 bases). Per germline, CDR1 DFQATT and CDR2 SNEGSKA (reference sequence). With 3 bases removed from V and 5 bases from J, the gap between germline ends came to 14 bases. The CDR3 has 14 amino acids. The CDR3: CSASRPAGHQPQHF. In DNA, the CDR3 is TGCAGTGCTAGTAGGCCCGCAGGGCATCAGCCCCAGCATTTT.

The sample holds many counts of this clonotype. The gene calls are TRBV6-2 or TRBV6-3 and TRBJ2-6; 9 bases are shared with TRBD1. J lost 2 bases, V lost 5 bases, and 7 bases had no gene match. CDR3 length: 17 amino acids. Germline V gene sequence: CDR1 MNHEY, CDR2 SVGEGT. The CDR3 DNA follows: TGTGCCAGCAGTAACCGGGACAGGGTACCTGGGGCCAACGTCCTGACTTTC. This gives the protein CASSNRDRVPGANVLTF.

The chain employs TRBV27 and TRBJ2-1; 9 nucleotides align to TRBD1. Germline-derived CDR1 and CDR2 are MNHEY and SMNVEV (reference sequence). CDR3 length: 13 amino acids. The V gene end was trimmed by 5 bases and the J gene end by 7 bases; junction bases not matched to a gene: 3. CDR3 DNA: TGTGCCAGCAGTCGACAGGGGGGGAATGAGCAGTTCTTC. The encoded protein is CASSRQGGNEQFF.

This clonotype was detected many times. The gene calls are TRBV5-1 and TRBJ2-3; 9 bases match TRBD2. Trimming cost V 2 bases and J 4 bases; bases outside gene matches: 5. The CDR3 loop spans 15 amino acids. Germline V gives CDR1 SGHRS, CDR2 YFSETQ. DNA for the CDR3: TGCGCCAGCAGCTTTGCGGGAGGGCCGGCAGATACGCAGTATTTT. This encodes CASSFAGGPADTQYF.

In its sample, this clonotype was seen many times. The rearrangement links TRBV12-3 or TRBV12-4 to TRBJ2-3; TRBD2 aligns across 7 bases. The CDR3 runs 15 residues. V dropped 6 bases and J dropped 1; count of bases not matched to a gene: 7. The CDR3 sequence is CASSPRGDGTDTQYF. The CDR3 DNA reads TGTGCCAGCAGCCCTCGGGGGGACGGCACAGATACGCAGTATTTT.

The CDR3 DNA reads TGCGCCAGCAGCCAGGCAGTTTCCCATGGCTACACCTTC. This gives the protein CASSQAVSHGYTF. The chain employs TRBV4-3 and TRBJ1-2, with unresolved D. Germline loops: CDR1 LGHNA, CDR2 YSLEER. The V and J ends lost 3 bases and 6 bases respectively, with 11 bases between them. The CDR3 extends over 13 amino acids.

On this clonotype itself: This likely reflects a read error, since a far larger clone is one base away. The V gene is TRBV5-6, the J gene TRBJ2-1; 9 bases agree with TRBD2. The J segment lost 10 bases and the V segment lost 5 bases, leaving 7 bases of the junction unmatched. Per the germline V gene, CDR1 is SGHDT and CDR2 is YYEEEE. CDR3 length: 13 residues. CDR3 residues: CASSPGLAYEQFF. The CDR3 bases are TGTGCCAGCAGTCCGGGACTAGCCTACGAGCAGTTCTTC.

There are many counts of this clonotype. The chain has TRBV7-2 and TRBJ2-3, with 8 positions matching TRBD2. V was pared by 8 bases and J by 0 bases, with 13 bases of the junction left unmatched. Per germline, CDR1 SGHTA and CDR2 FQGNSA. The CDR3 covers 17 residues. The CDR3 DNA reads as TGTGCCAGCGCGGCCGGGACTAGTTTTTCTAGCACAGATACGCAGTATTTT. It translates to CASAAGTSFSSTDTQYF.

In regard to this clonotype: A far larger clone differs by one base, so this is likely a read error. This chain uses TRBV5-1 with TRBJ2-1, with 14 bases identical to TRBD2. Trimming at V came to 4 bases and at J to 10 bases, leaving 10 bases not matched to a gene. Looked up from germline, CDR1 is SGHRS and CDR2 is YFSETQ. The CDR3 length is 16 residues. The DNA of the CDR3 is TGCGCCAGCAGCACAGGGACTAGCGGGGGACCTTACGAGCAGTTCTTC. Translation: CASSTGTSGGPYEQFF.

CDR3 DNA sequence: TGTGCCAGCAGCCAAGAGACTAGCGGGGGACAACGCTCCTACAATGAGCAGTTCTTC. This gives the protein CASSQETSGGQRSYNEQFF. This chain uses TRBV4-2 with TRBJ2-1, with 12 bases aligning to TRBD2. Per germline, CDR1 LGHNA and CDR2 YNFKEQ. The CDR3 covers 19 residues. J gave up 0 bases and V 0 bases, and 6 bases lay outside the gene matches.

This clonotype has ten or more counts. The CDR3 nucleotides read TGTGCCAGCAGCTCCCTTAGCGGGGGCCCTACCTACGAGCAGTACTTC. Protein product: CASSSLSGGPTYEQYF. The chain employs TRBV9 and TRBJ2-7; 9 bases align to TRBD2. CDR1 and CDR2 (germline): SGDLS, YYNGEE. This CDR3 has 16 residues. Germline trimming cut 4 bases from V and 2 bases from J; bases unmatched to any gene: 10.